The 26 T cell receptor beta chains reported below all come from one sample, sequenced in a study of blood T cells in healthy people across ages (dated by TCRdb to 2014 to 2015). The library was prepared using 5' RACE. The reads were generated on an Illumina HiSeq 2500. A second PCR of roughly 7 to 12 cycles was run with a J-beta primer mix and a sample-barcoded 5' primer. In-frame beta chains were kept once TCRdb had trimmed the public reads at Q25 with fastp and called clones with MiXCR. Entries are consolidated by CDR3 protein sequence, retaining the most common genes and DNA. The sample profile shows about 670,000 distinct CDR3 sequences; under 65% of them were found once. About 13% of the sample lies in the top ten. Sequenced: blood. The receptors shown here come from a woman over 75 in good health.

The V call is TRBV7-2, the J call TRBJ2-1, with 11 bases matching TRBD2. This CDR3 comprises 12 residues. Germline CDR1 reads SGHTA; CDR2 reads FQGNSA. V shed 4 bases, J shed 15 bases, and the junction held 5 bases outside the gene matches. In DNA, the CDR3 is TGTGCCAGCAGCTCACCTCTAGCGGGGGGGTTCTTC. Encoded protein: CASSSPLAGGFF.

The genes are TRBV20-1 and TRBJ1-5; D possibly corresponds to TRBD1 (5 bases). The ends were cut back, 0 bases at V and 7 bases at J, with 16 bases in the middle. Germline V gene lookup returns CDR1 DFQATT and CDR2 SNEGSKA (reference sequence). The CDR3 is made up of 15 amino acids. This CDR3 is CSARDSRQGAQPQHF. CDR3 coding DNA: TGCAGTGCTAGAGATAGTCGGCAGGGAGCCCAGCCCCAGCATTTT.

This clonotype was observed a handful of times. The CDR3: CSRGGTDTQYF. Written as DNA, the CDR3 is TGCAGTCGGGGGGGTACAGATACGCAGTATTTT. This chain links TRBV20-1 with TRBJ2-3; TRBD2 matches at 8 bases. The CDR3 has 11 amino acids. The ends lost 8 bases at V and 3 bases at J; junction bases unmatched: 1. Germline V lookup: CDR1 DFQATT, CDR2 SNEGSKA (reference sequence).

In this sample, this clonotype turned up many times. CDR3 loop: CSAFDNEQFF. The CDR3 nucleotides read TGCAGTGCTTTTGACAATGAGCAGTTCTTC. The V and J genes are TRBV20-1 and TRBJ2-1; D not certain. The CDR3 runs to 10 residues. CDR1 DFQATT and CDR2 SNEGSKA come from the germline V gene (reference sequence). V lost 5 bases and J 5 bases, leaving 4 bases between the germline ends.

The chain couples TRBV10-3 to TRBJ2-3; D may be TRBD1 (6 bases). Germline CDR1 reads ENHRY; CDR2 reads SYGVKD. V dropped 4 bases and J dropped 3 bases, with 17 bases sitting between them. There are 16 residues in the CDR3. CDR3 nucleotide sequence: TGTGCCATCAGTGTGGGGGCCCAAGTTGGAACAGATACGCAGTATTTT. Encoded protein: CAISVGAQVGTDTQYF.

This sequence joins TRBV12-3 or TRBV12-4 and TRBJ1-6; 8 bases are a match to TRBD1. CDR3 length equals 14 residues. V was clipped by 6 bases and J by 9 bases; unmatched bases: 7. As DNA, the CDR3 is TGTGCCAGCAGGGACAGGGAGATAAGTTCACCCCTCCACTTT. It encodes CASRDREISSPLHF.

A note on this clonotype: Being one base from a much bigger clone, this may be a read error. As the CDR3 is not closed by the conserved phenylalanine or tryptophan, this likely results from a read error. CDR3 DNA sequence: TGTGCCATCAGTGACCTGGATACGCAGTATCTT. This sequence encodes CAISDLDTQYL. The chain links TRBV10-3 to TRBJ2-3; D unresolved. This CDR3 is 11 amino acids long. Germline V lookup: CDR1 ENHRY, CDR2 SYGVKD. V was trimmed by 3 bases and J by 6 bases, leaving 4 bases between them.

This clonotype was seen only a few times. V is TRBV11-2 and J is TRBJ2-5; TRBD2 is a possible D gene (6 bases). V lost 1 base and J 11 bases, leaving 14 bases between the germline ends. The CDR3 sequence is 13 residues long. Germline values: CDR1 SGHAT, CDR2 FQNNGV. The CDR3 nucleotides are TGTGCCAGCAGCTTAGGGGGAGGTTGGGAGCAGTACTTC. Amino acid sequence: CASSLGGGWEQYF.

This chain uses TRBV9 with TRBJ2-3; D unclear. Trimming pared 0 bases from V and 0 bases from J, leaving 8 bases between. CDR1 and CDR2 (germline): SGDLS, YYNGEE. The CDR3 runs to 15 residues. This CDR3 reads CASSVDSASTDTQYF. The DNA for the CDR3 is TGTGCCAGCAGCGTAGACTCAGCTAGCACAGATACGCAGTATTTT. Full variable domain (remainder filled in from reference TRBV9 and TRBJ2-3): DSGVTQTPKHLITATGQRVTLRCSPRSGDLSVYWYQQSLDQGLQFLIQYYNGEERAKGNILERFSAQQFPDLHSELNLSSLELGDSALYFCASSVDSASTDTQYFGPGTRLTVL.

This chain links TRBV5-1 with TRBJ1-1; weak D call: TRBD1 (5 bases). Trimming shortened V by 0 bases and J by 4 bases, and 10 bases separated the two germline ends. This CDR3 has 14 residues. Germline lookup yields CDR1 SGHRS and CDR2 YFSETQ. As DNA, the CDR3 is TGCGCCAGCAGCTTGGGGTCGGGGCGCACTGAAGCTTTCTTT. It specifies CASSLGSGRTEAFF.

CDR3 sequence: CASSNPPGQGSRTRGDTQYF. The DNA of the CDR3 is TGCGCCAGCAGCAACCCACCGGGACAGGGGAGTCGGACTAGAGGTGATACGCAGTATTTT. V is TRBV5-1 and J is TRBJ2-3; 10 bases fit TRBD1. The germline V gene has CDR1 SGHRS and CDR2 YFSETQ. The CDR3 runs 20 residues. V shed 4 bases, J shed 6 bases, and the junction held 23 bases outside the gene matches.

V usage is TRBV27 and J usage is TRBJ1-4, with no clear D. V gave up 7 bases and J gave up 7 bases, with 16 bases separating them. The CDR3 sequence is 14 residues long. The germline V gene encodes CDR1 MNHEY and CDR2 SMNVEV (reference sequence). The chain's CDR3 is CASKGGWPGEKLFF. Written as DNA, the CDR3 is TGTGCCAGCAAAGGAGGATGGCCTGGTGAAAAACTGTTTTTT.

J is TRBJ1-6 and V is TRBV12-3 or TRBV12-4; 11 bases match TRBD1. The CDR3 totals 16 residues. The ends lost 7 bases at V and 8 bases at J; junction bases unmatched: 10. CDR3 in DNA: TGTGCCAGCACCCAGGGAGGGACAGGGGGATATTCACCCCTCCACTTT. Its protein is CASTQGGTGGYSPLHF.

The chain links TRBV20-1 to TRBJ2-4; a possible D gene is TRBD1 (7 bases). The germline V and J ends were trimmed by 4 bases and 13 bases, with 17 bases remaining between them. CDR1 and CDR2 from the germline V gene are DFQATT and SNEGSKA (reference sequence). CDR3 size: 12 residues. CDR3 region: CSATSGGREQYF. CDR3 bases: TGCAGTGCTACCTCAGGGGGGCGTGAGCAGTACTTC.

This clonotype was counted many times. V and J are TRBV5-1 and TRBJ2-7; D unresolved. V was pared by 3 bases and J by 6 bases, with 13 bases between. The CDR3 extends over 13 amino acids. Germline V gene data show CDR1 as SGHRS and CDR2 as YFSETQ. The DNA for the CDR3 is TGCGCCAGCAGCTCCGGGCCCACCATCGAGCAGTACTTC. This encodes CASSSGPTIEQYF.

V and J are TRBV6-5 and TRBJ2-1; 14 positions agree with TRBD2. Germline V gene lookup returns CDR1 MNHEY and CDR2 SVGAGI. After removal of 6 bases from V and 8 bases from J, the junction contained 9 bases not matched to a gene. The CDR3 runs to 16 residues. The CDR3 DNA is TGTGCCAGCAGCGGACTAGCGGGAGGTGGGTTCGATGAGCAGTTCTTC. Its protein product is CASSGLAGGGFDEQFF.

This clonotype turned up a few times. Given a much more abundant clone one base away, this may be a read error. The genes are TRBV4-2 and TRBJ2-3; D is unresolved. The CDR3 extends over 15 amino acids. Germline V gives CDR1 LGHNA, CDR2 YNFKEQ. Here the CDR3 DNA reads TGTGCCAGCGGCCAAGATAGGCACATCACAGATACGCAGTATTTT. This sequence encodes CASGQDRHITDTQYF.

Notes on this clonotype: This may come from a read error, since a much larger clone is one base off. The genes are TRBV25-1 and TRBJ2-3, with TRBD1 matching over 7 bases. The CDR3 loop spans 13 amino acids. V lost 6 bases and J lost 4; bases outside the gene matches: 4. Germline assignment: CDR1 MGHDK and CDR2 SYGVNS. The DNA for the CDR3 is TGTGCCAGCAGGGGTACAGGGGCAGATACGCAGTATTTT. It codes for CASRGTGADTQYF.

About this clonotype itself: This may be a read error, as it is one base from a much larger clone. The chain employs TRBV5-1 and TRBJ2-2; D is perhaps TRBD2 (5 bases). Germline V gene sequence: CDR1 SGHRS, CDR2 YFSETQ. This CDR3 comprises 15 residues. V lost 2 bases and J 3 bases, leaving 11 bases between the germline ends. CDR3 amino acids: CASSFKRGYTGELFF. The CDR3 DNA reads as TGCGCCAGCAGCTTTAAACGGGGATACACCGGGGAGCTGTTTTTT.

This clonotype was recorded at least ten times. The chain employs TRBV7-9 and TRBJ2-5, with TRBD1 matching 7 bases. This CDR3 comprises 15 residues. Trimming at V came to 5 bases and at J to 2 bases, leaving 8 bases not matched to a gene. Germline V gene sequence: CDR1 SEHNR, CDR2 FQNEAQ (reference sequence). The CDR3 region has the DNA TGTGCCAGCAGCATAACACAGGGGTTACAAGAGACCCAGTACTTC. As protein: CASSITQGLQETQYF. The full variable domain, in which reference TRBV7-9 and TRBJ2-5 provide the parts outside the CDR3, is DTGVSQNPRHKITKRGQNVTFRCDPISEHNRLYWYRQTLGQGPEFLTYFQNEAQLEKSRLLSDRFSAERPKGSFSTLEIQRTEQGDSAMYLCASSITQGLQETQYFGPGTRLLVL.

This clonotype has just a few counts. A read error is possible here, since a much larger clone lies one base away. The CDR3 protein is CASSLTGLYERYF. CDR3 nucleotides: TGTGCCAGCAGCTTGACGGGACTATACGAGCGGTACTTC. V is TRBV5-6 and J is TRBJ2-7; 7 nucleotides match TRBD2. This CDR3 is built from 13 residues. CDR1 and CDR2 from the germline V gene are SGHDT and YYEEEE.

To note about this clonotype: This may be a read error: a much more frequent sequence differs by one nucleotide. The genes are TRBV12-3 or TRBV12-4 and TRBJ2-4; 11 bases are shared with TRBD2. The DNA end is a closer match to TRBJ2-5, so the J assignment may be wrong. CDR3 length equals 16 residues. The CDR3 sequence is CAGSRGTSGGSGTQYF. CDR3 nucleotides: TGTGCCGGCAGTCGAGGGACTAGCGGAGGATCGGGGACCCAGTACTTC.

This clonotype occurred many times. The chain has TRBV2 and TRBJ2-5, with TRBD1 matching over 7 bases. Germline trimming cut 1 base from V and 5 bases from J; bases unmatched to any gene: 4. This CDR3 is built from 14 residues. Germline V gene data show CDR1 as SNHLY and CDR2 as FYNNEI. DNA of the CDR3: TGTGCCAGCAGTGAAGACAGGGGTATGGAGACCCAGTACTTC. Translating gives CASSEDRGMETQYF.

J is TRBJ2-4 and V is TRBV25-1, with 10 bases matching TRBD1. The J call is in doubt because the DNA end fits TRBJ2-7 better. The length of the CDR3 is 15 residues. From germline, CDR1 is MGHDK and CDR2 SYGVNS. Written as DNA, the CDR3 is TGTGCCAGCAGCCCCCTTGGACAGGGGGCCTACGAGCAGTACTTC. This sequence encodes CASSPLGQGAYEQYF.

This clonotype was counted between two and nine times. The rearrangement links TRBV27 to TRBJ2-5; a weak D match, TRBD1 (7 bases). Trimming shortened V by 2 bases and J by 5 bases, and 21 bases separated the two germline ends. The CDR3 contains 17 residues. CDR1 MNHEY and CDR2 SMNVEV come from the germline V gene (reference sequence). The CDR3 coding sequence is TGTGCCAGCAGTTTACGGTGGGGGGACAGTGGAGGGGAGACCCAGTACTTC. It encodes CASSLRWGDSGGETQYF.

This clonotype was picked up many times. The chain joins TRBV5-1 to TRBJ1-4, with D unresolved. CDR3 length: 14 amino acids. V was pared by 0 bases and J by 7 bases, with 10 bases between. Germline values: CDR1 SGHRS, CDR2 YFSETQ. The CDR3 region has the DNA TGCGCCAGCAGCTTGGCGGGGAATGGTGAAAAACTGTTTTTT. This translates into CASSLAGNGEKLFF.